This T cell receptor (beta chain) was recorded in a study of blood T cell repertoires in COVID-19. Only in-frame clones appear in the TCRdb table, and some are missing; sequencing was by immunoSEQ multiplex PCR. The table has hundreds of thousands of clones, roughly 86% seen once. The CDR3 totals 15 residues. Germline CDR1 and CDR2: KGHSH and LQKENI. The V end was cut by 8 bases, the J end by 2 bases, with 17 bases between. Material for sequencing was peripheral blood. The chain recombines TRBV18 with TRBJ2-3; D may be TRBD2 (5 bases). The TCR sequence derives from a woman aged 60-75 years who had recovered from COVID-19. Written as DNA, the CDR3 is TGTGCCAGCCAGTGGGGTCGGGAAAACACAGATACGCAGTATTTT. Translated, it gives CASQWGRENTDTQYF. The full variable domain, its missing parts supplied by reference TRBV18 and TRBJ2-3, is NAGVMQNPRHLVRRRGQEARLRCSPMKGHSHVYWYRQLPEEGLKFMVYLQKENIIDESGMPKERFSAEFPKEGPSILRIQQVVRGDSAAYFCASQWGRENTDTQYFGPGTRLTVL.